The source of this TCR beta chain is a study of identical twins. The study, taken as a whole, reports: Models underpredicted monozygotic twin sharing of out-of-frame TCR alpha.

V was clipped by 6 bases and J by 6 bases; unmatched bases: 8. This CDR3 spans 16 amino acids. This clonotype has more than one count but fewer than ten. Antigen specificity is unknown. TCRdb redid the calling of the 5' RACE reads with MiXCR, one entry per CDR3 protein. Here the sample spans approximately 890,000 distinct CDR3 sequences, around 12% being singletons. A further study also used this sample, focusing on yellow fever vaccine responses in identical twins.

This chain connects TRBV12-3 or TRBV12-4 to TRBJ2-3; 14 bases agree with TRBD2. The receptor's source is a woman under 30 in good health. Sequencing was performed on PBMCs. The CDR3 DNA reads TGTGCCAGCAGCCTGGGACTAGCGGGAGAGGTTGATACGCAGTATTTT. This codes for CASSLGLAGEVDTQYF.